Presented here are 30 T cell receptor beta chains from one specimen sequenced in a study of Ad26.COV2.S vaccination and SARS-CoV-2 variants. Assay: immunoSEQ multiplex PCR; the TCRdb copy retains only in-frame clones and omits some. The data hold about 680,000 clones, with roughly 90% observed a single time. Treatment specified: 15 to 20 received Ad26.COV2.S at low or high dose, single or two shots; five or six received placebo; per-sample allocation not given. The samples date from day 63 after the first vaccine or placebo injection. The material was peripheral blood, obtained in a trial of Ad26.COV2.S vaccine versus placebo. Every receptor here comes from a person aged 18 to 59 who received the Ad26.COV2.S COVID-19 vaccine or a placebo.

The chain recombines TRBV29-1 with TRBJ1-2; 9 bases align to TRBD1. With 7 bases clipped from V and 2 bases from J, the junction kept 14 bases outside the gene matches. The CDR3 consists of 16 residues. Per the germline V gene, CDR1 is SQVTM and CDR2 is ANQGSEA. This chain's CDR3 is CSAGRDREGKNYGYTF. In DNA form, the CDR3 reads TGCAGCGCCGGTAGGGACAGGGAGGGTAAAAACTATGGCTACACCTTC.

CDR3 residues: CASTSGVPYGYTF. CDR3 nucleotides: TGTGCCAGCACCTCAGGGGTCCCCTATGGCTACACCTTC. The chain is built from TRBV7-2 and TRBJ1-2; the D gene is possibly TRBD1 (6 bases). The CDR3 loop spans 13 amino acids. V lost 7 bases, J lost 4 bases, and 13 bases lay in between. The germline gives CDR1 SGHTA, CDR2 FQGNSA.

The genes are TRBV7-6 and TRBJ2-6, with D maybe TRBD2 (6 bases). The ends were cut back, 1 base at V and 0 bases at J, with 10 bases in the middle. In germline, CDR1 is SGHVS, CDR2 FNYEAQ. This CDR3 contains 17 residues. The CDR3 region has the DNA TGTGCCAGCAGCTTAGTACCGGGGGTCTCTGGGGCCAACGTCCTGACTTTC. This translates into CASSLVPGVSGANVLTF. The full variable domain, its missing parts supplied by reference TRBV7-6 and TRBJ2-6, is GAGVSQSPRYKVTKRGQDVALRCDPISGHVSLYWYRQALGQGPEFLTYFNYEAQQDKSGLPNDRFSAERPEGSISTLTIQRTEQRDSAMYRCASSLVPGVSGANVLTFGAGSRLTVL.

This sequence joins TRBV5-1 and TRBJ1-1; TRBD1 agrees at 12 bases. The J segment lost 6 bases and the V segment lost 1 base, leaving 7 bases of the junction unmatched. The CDR3 consists of 16 residues. Germline assignment: CDR1 SGHRS and CDR2 YFSETQ. The CDR3 bases are TGCGCCAGCAGCTTGCGGGACAGGGGGCATTGGGCTGAAGCTTTCTTT. It specifies CASSLRDRGHWAEAFF. The complete variable domain, with remaining parts taken from reference TRBV5-1 and TRBJ1-1, reads KAGVTQTPRYLIKTRGQQVTLSCSPISGHRSVSWYQQTPGQGLQFLFEYFSETQRNKGNFPGRFSGRQFSNSRSEMNVSTLELGDSALYLCASSLRDRGHWAEAFFGQGTRLTVV.

The CDR3 spells CASSYGQHSGANVLTF. The CDR3 DNA reads TGTGCCAGCAGTTACGGGCAGCACTCTGGGGCCAACGTCCTGACTTTC. This chain links TRBV6-5 with TRBJ2-6; no firm D call. V was shortened by 2 bases and J by 0 bases, with 8 bases between the two germline ends. The CDR3 covers 16 residues. Germline CDR1 reads MNHEY; CDR2 reads SVGAGI.

The J gene is TRBJ2-3, the V gene TRBV2, with 9 nucleotides matching TRBD2. J gave up 6 bases and V 7 bases, and 8 bases lay outside the gene matches. This CDR3 is built from 14 residues. The germline V gene has CDR1 SNHLY and CDR2 FYNNEI. CDR3 amino acids: CASKGSSGVDTQYF. The CDR3 DNA sequence: TGTGCCAGCAAGGGGTCTAGCGGGGTTGATACGCAGTATTTT.

The chain uses TRBV15 and TRBJ2-1; 8 bases align to TRBD2. The V segment lost 0 bases and the J segment 8 bases; nucleotides outside the gene matches: 6. This CDR3 contains 15 residues. Germline V gene sequence: CDR1 LNHNV, CDR2 YYDKDF (reference sequence). CDR3 amino acids: CATSRDQGLVDEQFF. CDR3 DNA: TGTGCCACCAGCAGAGATCAGGGACTAGTTGATGAGCAGTTCTTC.

The V call is TRBV19, the J call TRBJ2-2, with a possible D match to TRBD2 (6 bases). Germline V gene lookup returns CDR1 LNHDA and CDR2 SQIVND (reference sequence). Deletions cut 3 bases from V and 5 bases from J, with 16 bases between. CDR3 size: 16 residues. The CDR3 sequence is CASSILLGAGTGELFF. Here the CDR3 DNA reads TGTGCCAGTAGTATTCTTTTAGGGGCGGGGACCGGGGAGCTGTTTTTT.

In DNA, the CDR3 is TGTGCCAGCAGCTTAGCACAGGGGGCTAAGGAGACCCAGTACTTC. Protein: CASSLAQGAKETQYF. The rearrangement uses TRBV13 and TRBJ2-5; 9 bases line up with TRBD1. The CDR3 is 15 residues long. Germline V gives CDR1 PRHDT, CDR2 FYEKMQ (reference sequence). Germline trimming cut 1 base from V and 5 bases from J; bases unmatched to any gene: 5.

The chain joins TRBV29-1 to TRBJ1-2; tentative D call: TRBD1 (6 bases). CDR1 SQVTM and CDR2 ANQGSEA come from the germline V gene. Trimming stripped 3 bases from V and 0 bases from J, with 20 bases between. The CDR3 length is 17 residues. This CDR3 reads CSVDPVFEGGTNYGYTF. The CDR3 DNA reads TGCAGCGTTGATCCTGTGTTTGAGGGGGGAACTAACTATGGCTACACCTTC.

The rearrangement joins TRBV10-2 to TRBJ1-4; D unresolved. The CDR3 is 13 amino acids. Germline V gene lookup returns CDR1 WSHSY and CDR2 SAAADI. V lost 3 bases, J lost 3 bases, and 5 bases lay in between. DNA for the CDR3: TGCGCCAGCAGTGAACAGCCTAATGAAAAACTGTTTTTT. It is translated as CASSEQPNEKLFF.

With regard to this clone: Other DNA sequences in this sample translate to the same CDR3. The genes are TRBV30 and TRBJ1-1; D is perhaps TRBD1 (6 bases). Looked up from germline, CDR1 is GTSNPN and CDR2 is SVGIG (reference sequence). V was trimmed by 1 base and J by 2 bases, leaving 8 bases between them. CDR3 length: 13 amino acids. CDR3 sequence reads: CAWSGTANTEAFF. The CDR3 DNA reads as TGTGCCTGGAGTGGGACAGCAAACACTGAAGCTTTCTTT.

The chain joins TRBV6-5 to TRBJ2-1; 7 bases are shared with TRBD1. Trimming took 4 bases from V and 9 from J; bases not matched to a gene: 9. The CDR3 consists of 14 residues. Germline values: CDR1 MNHEY, CDR2 SVGAGI. The CDR3: CASSSGQVRAEQFF. CDR3 nucleotide sequence: TGTGCCAGCAGTTCAGGACAGGTGCGGGCTGAGCAGTTCTTC.

CDR3 in amino acids: CASRRPTNEKLFF. DNA of the CDR3: TGTGCCAGCAGGCGGCCAACTAATGAAAAACTGTTTTTT. This rearrangement joins TRBV6-5 to TRBJ1-4; D ambiguous. From germline, CDR1 is MNHEY and CDR2 SVGAGI. Trimming left V 6 bases short and J 0 bases short, with 5 bases between. The CDR3 is 13 amino acids.

The chain carries TRBV11-3 and TRBJ2-1; 8 nucleotides match TRBD1. V was clipped by 5 bases and J by 0 bases; unmatched bases: 3. The CDR3 runs 15 residues. Per the germline V gene, CDR1 is SGHNT and CDR2 is YENEEA. Here the CDR3 DNA reads TGTGCCAGCAGCCCGGGACAGGCCTCCTACAATGAGCAGTTCTTC. This encodes CASSPGQASYNEQFF.

V and J are TRBV20-1 and TRBJ2-1; D perhaps matches TRBD2 (5 bases). CDR3 size: 13 residues. V was pared by 3 bases and J by 7 bases, with 13 bases between. Germline V gives CDR1 DFQATT, CDR2 SNEGSKA (reference sequence). As DNA, the CDR3 is TGCAGTGCTAGTTCTGGTCGGAGGAATGAGCAGTTCTTC. This encodes CSASSGRRNEQFF.

V is TRBV7-9 and J is TRBJ2-2; TRBD1 matches at 8 bases. The CDR3 runs to 15 residues. Germline lookup yields CDR1 SEHNR and CDR2 FQNEAQ (reference sequence). V gave up 4 bases and J gave up 3 bases; unmatched junction bases: 4. CDR3 in amino acids: CASSSAGGYTGELFF. As DNA, the CDR3 is TGTGCCAGCAGCTCTGCAGGGGGCTACACCGGGGAGCTGTTTTTT. Supplemented by reference TRBV7-9 and TRBJ2-2, the full variable domain reads DTGVSQNPRHKITKRGQNVTFRCDPISEHNRLYWYRQTLGQGPEFLTYFQNEAQLEKSRLLSDRFSAERPKGSFSTLEIQRTEQGDSAMYLCASSSAGGYTGELFFGEGSRLTVL.

The table lists this clone with a count of one. V is TRBV2 and J is TRBJ2-3, with 8 bases lining up with TRBD2. CDR1 and CDR2 (germline): SNHLY, FYNNEI. V gave up 4 bases and J gave up 1 base; unmatched junction bases: 7. The CDR3 runs to 16 residues. This chain's CDR3 is CASSVIAGSRTDTQYF. CDR3 nucleotide sequence: TGTGCCAGCAGTGTTATAGCGGGGAGCCGCACAGATACGCAGTATTTT.

This clone occurred once. The genes are TRBV19 and TRBJ2-7, with 9 bases identical to TRBD1. Losses at the gene ends were 2 bases for V and 2 bases for J; bases not matched to a gene: 4. This CDR3 spans 15 amino acids. CDR1 is LNHDA, CDR2 SQIVND, per germline (reference sequence). CDR3 coding DNA: TGTGCCAGTAGTATAATGGGACAGGGCCCCTACGAGCAGTACTTC. Amino acid sequence: CASSIMGQGPYEQYF.

The chain combines TRBV11-2 with TRBJ1-1; D is unresolved. The CDR3 consists of 13 residues. The V gene lost 0 bases and the J gene lost 2 bases, with 4 bases spanning the gap. Germline V gene sequence: CDR1 SGHAT, CDR2 FQNNGV. In DNA, the CDR3 is TGTGCCAGCAGCTTAGAAAGAAACACTGAAGCTTTCTTT. Residues: CASSLERNTEAFF.

The chain combines TRBV18 with TRBJ1-1; D is possibly TRBD1 (6 bases). The CDR3 is made up of 15 amino acids. The germline V gene encodes CDR1 KGHSH and CDR2 LQKENI. V was pared by 3 bases and J by 2 bases, with 13 bases between. This CDR3 is CASSPRDKQNTEAFF. CDR3 in DNA: TGTGCCAGCTCACCTCGGGACAAACAAAACACTGAAGCTTTCTTT.

The chain joins TRBV18 to TRBJ1-4; 10 bases map to TRBD1. Germline loops: CDR1 KGHSH, CDR2 LQKENI. The CDR3 has 17 amino acids. V lost 6 bases, J lost 0 bases, and 7 bases stayed unmatched. CDR3 DNA sequence: TGTGCCAGCTCCCCGCGGGACAGGGGTGCAACTAATGAAAAACTGTTTTTT. Protein: CASSPRDRGATNEKLFF.

The CDR3 sequence is CASSLVSNEKLFF. In DNA form, the CDR3 reads TGTGCCAGCAGCTTAGTTTCTAATGAAAAACTGTTTTTT. V gene TRBV11-2 combines with J gene TRBJ1-4; D is unclear. CDR1 SGHAT and CDR2 FQNNGV come from the germline V gene. This CDR3 has 13 residues. The germline V and J ends were trimmed by 1 base and 3 bases, with 3 bases remaining between them.

V is TRBV15 and J is TRBJ1-4, with D possibly being TRBD1 (5 bases). CDR3 length: 17 residues. Per germline, CDR1 LNHNV and CDR2 YYDKDF (reference sequence). V dropped 0 bases and J dropped 8 bases, with 19 bases sitting between them. The CDR3 nucleotides read TGTGCCACCAGCAGAGACCCGCCTCAGGGCCGAGTGGAAAAACTGTTTTTT. Amino acids: CATSRDPPQGRVEKLFF.

The chain joins TRBV11-2 to TRBJ2-3; D could derive from TRBD1 or TRBD2 (6 bases each). The V and J ends lost 4 bases and 6 bases respectively, with 20 bases between them. Germline V gene data show CDR1 as SGHAT and CDR2 as FQNNGV. The CDR3 covers 16 residues. The DNA of the CDR3 is TGTGCCAGCAGCTCGGACCTCGGGGGCGTAACGGATACGCAGTATTTT. This translates into CASSSDLGGVTDTQYF.

The chain links TRBV6-2 or TRBV6-3 to TRBJ2-1, with 8 bases identical to TRBD1. The CDR3 has 16 amino acids. Trimming removed 5 bases from V and 1 base from J; junction bases left unmatched: 7. Per germline, CDR1 MNHEY and CDR2 SVGEGT. This chain's CDR3 is CASSNPGTGSYNEQFF. CDR3 nucleotide sequence: TGTGCCAGCAGTAACCCCGGGACAGGATCCTACAATGAGCAGTTCTTC.

This clone was seen a single time. The chain combines TRBV18 with TRBJ2-1; D not certain. The CDR3 totals 13 residues. Germline V lookup: CDR1 KGHSH, CDR2 LQKENI. V was clipped by 4 bases and J by 6 bases, with 10 bases between them. In DNA, the CDR3 is TGTGCCAGCTCACAAGAGACGTTCAATGAGCAGTTCTTC. This gives the protein CASSQETFNEQFF.

The gene calls are TRBV9 and TRBJ1-3; D is perhaps TRBD1 (5 bases). CDR3 length: 16 residues. Germline V gives CDR1 SGDLS, CDR2 YYNGEE. The ends were cut back, 0 bases at V and 0 bases at J, with 10 bases in the middle. Here the CDR3 DNA reads TGTGCCAGCAGCGTAGGGGGGAGGTCCTCTGGAAACACCATATATTTT. It is translated as CASSVGGRSSGNTIYF.

The V gene is TRBV12-3 or TRBV12-4, the J gene TRBJ1-1, with D maybe TRBD1 (5 bases). This CDR3 spans 13 amino acids. Trimming removed 10 bases from V and 2 bases from J, with 14 bases in between. CDR3 nucleotide sequence: TGTGCCACAAGAGAGACAGCTAACACTGAAGCTTTCTTT. Its translation: CATRETANTEAFF.

The J gene is TRBJ2-7, the V gene TRBV5-5; 9 positions match TRBD1. Germline V gene data show CDR1 as SGHKS and CDR2 as YYEKEE (reference sequence). The CDR3 is made up of 15 amino acids. J gave up 2 bases and V 3 bases, and 6 bases lay outside the gene matches. The CDR3 sequence: CASSSPGTGTYEQYF. CDR3 nucleotide sequence: TGTGCCAGCAGCTCTCCCGGGACAGGGACCTACGAGCAGTACTTC.